These 12 T cell receptor beta chains originate from one sample sequenced in a study of CD8 T cells in Susac syndrome. After extraction with the RNeasy kit, about 0.45 to 1 ug of the RNA was reverse transcribed using random hexamers. TCRdb redid the calling of the immunoSEQ multiplex PCR reads with MiXCR, one entry per CDR3 protein. The sample lists approximately 140,000 distinct CDR3 sequences, 95% occurring once. The sequenced material came from CD4+ T cells from PBMCs. Every receptor here comes from a human donor with multiple sclerosis.

The V and J genes are TRBV15 and TRBJ2-7, with 8 bases matching TRBD2. The CDR3 contains 15 residues. Per germline, CDR1 LNHNV and CDR2 YYDKDF (reference sequence). V was clipped by 0 bases and J by 3 bases; unmatched bases: 4. The CDR3 region has the DNA TGTGCCACCAGCAGAGAAGCGGGAGCGATCTACGAGCAGTACTTC. Protein sequence: CATSREAGAIYEQYF.

This rearrangement joins TRBV14 to TRBJ2-7; 11 bases are a match to TRBD1. Germline V gene data show CDR1 as SGHDN and CDR2 as FVKESK. CDR3 size: 15 residues. V gave up 1 base and J gave up 9 bases; unmatched junction bases: 8. The DNA of the CDR3 is TGTGCCAGCAGCCAAGGGACAGGGGGCTTAGGTTGGCAGTACTTC. This gives the protein CASSQGTGGLGWQYF.

The CDR3 nucleotides read TGTGCCAGCAGTTACTCCCCGTCGGGGGCCTTCTATGGCTACACCTTC. As protein: CASSYSPSGAFYGYTF. V and J are TRBV6-5 and TRBJ1-2, with D possibly matching TRBD1 (6 bases). V lost 0 bases, J lost 4 bases, and 15 bases lay in between. The CDR3 sequence is 16 residues long. CDR1 is MNHEY, CDR2 SVGAGI, per germline.

This clonotype was recorded only once. The chain employs TRBV20-1 and TRBJ1-1; possibly TRBD1 for D (5 bases). The CDR3 has 12 amino acids. V was trimmed by 7 bases and J by 1 base, leaving 10 bases between them. Germline V CDR1 and CDR2: DFQATT, SNEGSKA (reference sequence). The CDR3 bases are TGCAGTGTCTCAGACAGGAACACTGAAGCTTTCTTT. The encoded protein is CSVSDRNTEAFF.

The chain links TRBV20-1 to TRBJ2-2, with no clear D. Germline V gene sequence: CDR1 DFQATT, CDR2 SNEGSKA (reference sequence). The V end lost 5 bases, the J end lost 2 bases, and 15 bases lay between the germline ends. The CDR3 is 15 amino acids. The DNA of the CDR3 is TGCAGTGCTTTGACTGGATTTCTAAACACCGGGGAGCTGTTTTTT. This gives the protein CSALTGFLNTGELFF.

This chain connects TRBV28 to TRBJ1-5; D is undetermined. V was cut by 10 bases and J by 1 base, with 2 bases left in between. The CDR3 has 10 amino acids. Per germline, CDR1 MDHEN and CDR2 SYDVKM. CDR3 coding DNA: TGTGCCACCAGCAATCAGCCCCAGCATTTT. Protein: CATSNQPQHF. The full variable domain, in which reference TRBV28 and TRBJ1-5 provide the parts outside the CDR3, is DVKVTQSSRYLVKRTGEKVFLECVQDMDHENMFWYRQDPGLGLRLIYFSYDVKMKEKGDIPEGYSVSREKKERFSLILESASTNQTSMYLCATSNQPQHFGDGTRLSIL.

The chain is built from TRBV7-8 and TRBJ2-6; weak D call: TRBD2 (6 bases). Trimming shortened V by 5 bases and J by 0 bases, and 14 bases separated the two germline ends. Germline V gene lookup returns CDR1 SGHVS and CDR2 FQNEAQ. This CDR3 spans 17 amino acids. In DNA, the CDR3 is TGTGCCAGCAGCCGCGGGGAAACAAGCTCTGGGGCCAACGTCCTGACTTTC. This codes for CASSRGETSSGANVLTF. Full variable domain (remainder filled in from reference TRBV7-8 and TRBJ2-6): GAGVSQSPRYKVAKRGQDVALRCDPISGHVSLFWYQQALGQGPEFLTYFQNEAQLDKSGLPSDRFFAERPEGSVSTLKIQRTQQEDSAVYLCASSRGETSSGANVLTFGAGSRLTVL.

This chain links TRBV12-3 or TRBV12-4 with TRBJ1-1; weak D call: TRBD1 (6 bases). CDR3 size: 13 residues. V was pared by 2 bases and J by 10 bases, with 14 bases between. The CDR3 protein is CASSLQEVGGAFF. The DNA of the CDR3 is TGTGCCAGCAGTTTACAGGAAGTAGGGGGAGCTTTCTTT.

The rearrangement joins TRBV30 to TRBJ2-6, with 7 bases matching TRBD2. The germline CDR1 and CDR2 sequences are GTSNPN and SVGIG (reference sequence). V trimming: 5 bases; J trimming: 0 bases; junction bases outside the gene matches: 1. CDR3 size: 14 residues. The DNA for the CDR3 is TGTGCCTGGGGCGGGGGCTCTGGGGCCAACGTCCTGACTTTC. Residues: CAWGGGSGANVLTF.

This chain joins TRBV3-1 and TRBJ1-2, with 9 bases identical to TRBD1. Trimming removed 1 base from V and 4 bases from J; junction bases left unmatched: 4. The CDR3 totals 15 residues. CDR1 and CDR2 from the germline V gene are LGHDT and YNNKEL (reference sequence). The CDR3 loop is CASSQGGTGTYGYTF. CDR3 bases: TGTGCCAGCAGCCAAGGCGGGACAGGGACCTATGGCTACACCTTC.

This chain uses TRBV3-1 with TRBJ1-2, with a tentative D call TRBD1 (6 bases). The ends were cut back, 1 base at V and 0 bases at J, with 9 bases in the middle. Germline V gene lookup returns CDR1 LGHDT and CDR2 YNNKEL (reference sequence). This CDR3 comprises 15 residues. CDR3 protein: CASSQGAGANYGYTF. As DNA, the CDR3 is TGTGCCAGCAGCCAAGGGGCAGGGGCTAACTATGGCTACACCTTC.

This chain connects TRBV12-5 to TRBJ2-5; 9 positions agree with TRBD1. The germline CDR1 and CDR2 sequences are LGHNT and FRNRAP. Trimming removed 5 bases from V and 2 bases from J; junction bases left unmatched: 6. This CDR3 contains 15 residues. The CDR3 protein is CASGVETGGQETQYF. The CDR3 DNA follows: TGTGCTAGTGGTGTGGAGACAGGGGGTCAAGAGACCCAGTACTTC.